The 5 T cell receptor beta chains presented below share a single source sample, sequenced in a study of Ad26.COV2.S vaccination and SARS-CoV-2 variants. This sample's treatment: around 19 received Ad26.COV2.S at low or high dose, single or two shots; a few received placebo; per-sample allocation not given. Following the first vaccine or placebo injection, samples were taken on day 63. Produced via immunoSEQ multiplex PCR; TCRdb's table is partial and in-frame only. Of 410,000 or so clones in the sample, 80% to 95% were seen once. Sample: peripheral blood, taken in a trial of Ad26.COV2.S vaccine versus placebo. These receptor sequences come from a person aged 18 to 65 who received the Ad26.COV2.S COVID-19 vaccine or a placebo.

The chain combines TRBV12-3 or TRBV12-4 with TRBJ2-7, with D hard to call. The V gene lost 1 base and the J gene lost 5 bases, with 6 bases spanning the gap. The CDR3 extends over 12 amino acids. The CDR3: CASSLGWNEQYF. The CDR3 nucleotides are TGTGCCAGCAGTTTAGGTTGGAACGAGCAGTACTTC.

The chain couples TRBV7-2 to TRBJ2-7; D remains ambiguous. Germline CDR1 is SGHTA and CDR2 is FQGNSA. This CDR3 region has 12 residues. The ends were cut back, 2 bases at V and 3 bases at J, with 5 bases in the middle. In DNA, the CDR3 is TGTGCCAGCAGCTTATTGGGCTACGAGCAGTACTTC. Residues: CASSLLGYEQYF. Full variable domain (outside the CDR3, taken from reference TRBV7-2 and TRBJ2-7): GAGVSQSPSNKVTEKGKDVELRCDPISGHTALYWYRQSLGQGLEFLIYFQGNSAPDKSGLPSDRFSAERTGGSVSTLTIQRTQQEDSAVYLCASSLLGYEQYFGPGTRLTVT.

The rearrangement uses TRBV15 and TRBJ2-5; no clear D. Germline assignment: CDR1 LNHNV and CDR2 YYDKDF (reference sequence). The CDR3 is 15 amino acids. V lost 0 bases and J 0 bases, leaving 8 bases between the germline ends. CDR3: CATSRDMGYQETQYF. The CDR3 DNA follows: TGTGCCACCAGCAGAGATATGGGGTACCAAGAGACCCAGTACTTC.

This chain connects TRBV6-5 to TRBJ2-7, with TRBD1 matching 7 bases. This CDR3 contains 15 residues. The germline V gene has CDR1 MNHEY and CDR2 SVGAGI. J was trimmed by 0 bases and V by 5 bases; bases with no gene match: 7. CDR3 region: CASSQGQPSSYEQYF. The CDR3 region has the DNA TGTGCCAGCAGTCAGGGACAGCCCTCCTCCTACGAGCAGTACTTC.

This clone was counted a single time. The V call is TRBV28, the J call TRBJ2-5; weak D call: TRBD2 (6 bases). V was trimmed by 8 bases and J by 2 bases, leaving 18 bases between them. This CDR3 has 15 amino acids. Germline-derived CDR1 and CDR2 are MDHEN and SYDVKM. The CDR3 DNA reads TGTGCCAGCGTAGCGGCGGGGTCGGGGCAAGAGACCCAGTACTTC. Translation: CASVAAGSGQETQYF.